This T cell receptor beta chain is from a study of breast tumors, draining lymph nodes, adjacent tissues. Study-wide results and limits: Compared with basal-like, luminal-like tumors shared significantly more repertoire with nontumor tissue. Findings are consistent with lymph node origin and intratumoral expansion of most tumor T cells.

Between the trimmed V and J ends, which lost 6 bases and 0 bases, there was a span of 6 bases. The germline CDR1 and CDR2 sequences are LGHDT and YNNKEL (reference sequence). The CDR3 sequence is 13 residues long. This clonotype was seen at least ten times. Its target is not known. Samples came from axillary lymph nodes draining the breast cancer. TCRdb analysed the multiplex PCR reads with MiXCR anew, one entry per CDR3 protein. The sample lists 120,000 or so distinct CDR3 sequences, roughly 21% occurring once. Material: axillary lymph node tissue. This TCR was recovered from a female donor with breast cancer. Some clones in this sample may be carry-over from other donors' samples. The V and J genes are TRBV3-1 and TRBJ1-3; the D gene is possibly TRBD1 (5 bases). CDR3 DNA sequence: TGTGCCAGCAGTCAGGGCTCTGGAAACACCATATATTTT. Encoded protein: CASSQGSGNTIYF.